This TCR beta chain was recorded in a study of T cells in Graves' hyperthyroidism and ophthalmopathy. Researchers defined stable Graves' hyperthyroidism as no ophthalmopathy progression within 18 months. Lactation, pregnancy, other autoimmune disease or uncontrolled infection excluded patients. Germline V gene sequence: CDR1 MNHEY, CDR2 SMNVEV (reference sequence). The trim removed 3 bases at V and 9 bases at J, leaving 13 bases unmatched. CDR3 length: 16 amino acids. The source material, RNA transcripts, was used to amplify TCR beta CDR3 regions. HTBI primers were the set used in a first-round RT-PCR of the TCR CDR3. TCRdb re-called the multiplex PCR reads through MiXCR, storing one row per CDR3 protein. The sample records about 690,000 distinct CDR3 sequences, 15% to 20% being singletons.

The chain couples TRBV27 to TRBJ2-1; TRBD2 aligns across 8 bases. Sequencing was performed on blood. The TCR comes from a man aged 50-60 years with Graves' hyperthyroidism. The CDR3 region is CASSFQAGAAVGEQFF. The CDR3, as DNA: TGTGCCAGCAGTTTCCAAGCGGGAGCCGCTGTAGGTGAGCAGTTCTTC.